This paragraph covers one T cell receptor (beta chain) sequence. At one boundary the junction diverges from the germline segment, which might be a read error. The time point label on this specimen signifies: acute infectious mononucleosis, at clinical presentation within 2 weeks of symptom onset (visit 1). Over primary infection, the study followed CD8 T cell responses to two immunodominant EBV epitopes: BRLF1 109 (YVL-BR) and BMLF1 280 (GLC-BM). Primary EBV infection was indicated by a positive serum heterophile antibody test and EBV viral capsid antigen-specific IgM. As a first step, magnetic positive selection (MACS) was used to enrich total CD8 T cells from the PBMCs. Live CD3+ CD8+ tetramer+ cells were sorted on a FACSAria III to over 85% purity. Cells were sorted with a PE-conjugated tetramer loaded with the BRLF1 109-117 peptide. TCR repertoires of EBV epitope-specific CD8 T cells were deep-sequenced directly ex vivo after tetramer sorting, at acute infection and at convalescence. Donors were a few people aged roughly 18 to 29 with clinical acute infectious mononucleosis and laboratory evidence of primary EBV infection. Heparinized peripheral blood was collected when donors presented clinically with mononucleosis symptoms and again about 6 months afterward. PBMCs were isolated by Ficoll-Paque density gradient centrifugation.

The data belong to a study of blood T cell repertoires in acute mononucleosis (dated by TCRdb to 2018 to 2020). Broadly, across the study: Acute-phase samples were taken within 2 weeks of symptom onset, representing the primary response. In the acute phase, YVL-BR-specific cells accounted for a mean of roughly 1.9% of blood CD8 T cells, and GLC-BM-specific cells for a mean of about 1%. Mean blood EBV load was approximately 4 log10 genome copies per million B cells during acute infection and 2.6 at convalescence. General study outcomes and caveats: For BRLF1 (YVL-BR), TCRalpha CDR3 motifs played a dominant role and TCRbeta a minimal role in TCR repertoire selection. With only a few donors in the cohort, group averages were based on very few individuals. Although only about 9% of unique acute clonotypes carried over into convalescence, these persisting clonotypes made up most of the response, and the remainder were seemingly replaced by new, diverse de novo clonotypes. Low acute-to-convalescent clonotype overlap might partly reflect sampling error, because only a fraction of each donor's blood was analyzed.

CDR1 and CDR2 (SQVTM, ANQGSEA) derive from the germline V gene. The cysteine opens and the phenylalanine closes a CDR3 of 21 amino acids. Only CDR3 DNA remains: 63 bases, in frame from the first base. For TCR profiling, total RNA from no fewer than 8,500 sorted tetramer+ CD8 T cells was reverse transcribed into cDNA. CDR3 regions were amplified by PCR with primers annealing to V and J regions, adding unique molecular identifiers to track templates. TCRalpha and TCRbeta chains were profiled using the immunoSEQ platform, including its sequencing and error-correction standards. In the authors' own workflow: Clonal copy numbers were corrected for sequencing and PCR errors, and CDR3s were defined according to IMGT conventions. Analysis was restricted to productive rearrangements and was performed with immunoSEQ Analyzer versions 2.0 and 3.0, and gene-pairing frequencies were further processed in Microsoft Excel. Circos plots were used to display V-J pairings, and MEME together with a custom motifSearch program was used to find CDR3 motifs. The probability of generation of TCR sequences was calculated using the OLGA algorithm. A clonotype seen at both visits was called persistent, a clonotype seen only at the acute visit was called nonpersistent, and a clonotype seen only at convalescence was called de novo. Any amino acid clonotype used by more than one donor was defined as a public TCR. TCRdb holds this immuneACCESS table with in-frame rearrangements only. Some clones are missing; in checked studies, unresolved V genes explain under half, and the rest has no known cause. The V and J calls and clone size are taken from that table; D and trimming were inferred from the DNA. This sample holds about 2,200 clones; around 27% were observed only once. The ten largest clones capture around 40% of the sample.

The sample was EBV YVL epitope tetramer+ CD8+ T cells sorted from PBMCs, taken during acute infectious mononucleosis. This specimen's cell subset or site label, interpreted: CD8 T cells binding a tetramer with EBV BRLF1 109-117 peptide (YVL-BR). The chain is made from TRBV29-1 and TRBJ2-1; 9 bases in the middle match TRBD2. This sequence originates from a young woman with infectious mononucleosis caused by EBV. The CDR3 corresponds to CSVGGTGSGSSGAYSYNELFF. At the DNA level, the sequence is TGCAGCGTAGGAGGGACTGGGTCCGGGTCTAGCGGGGCATACTCCTACAATGAGCTGTTCTTC.